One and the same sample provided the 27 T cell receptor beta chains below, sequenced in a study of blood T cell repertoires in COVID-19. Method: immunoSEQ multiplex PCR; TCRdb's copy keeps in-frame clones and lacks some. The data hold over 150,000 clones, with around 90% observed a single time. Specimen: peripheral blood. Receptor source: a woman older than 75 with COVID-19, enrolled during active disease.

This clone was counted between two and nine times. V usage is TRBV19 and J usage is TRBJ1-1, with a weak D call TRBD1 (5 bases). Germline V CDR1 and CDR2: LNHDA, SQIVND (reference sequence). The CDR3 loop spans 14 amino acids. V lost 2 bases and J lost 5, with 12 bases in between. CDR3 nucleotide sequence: TGTGCCAGTAGTATAATTCAGGGAACGACTGAAGCTTTCTTT. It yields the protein CASSIIQGTTEAFF.

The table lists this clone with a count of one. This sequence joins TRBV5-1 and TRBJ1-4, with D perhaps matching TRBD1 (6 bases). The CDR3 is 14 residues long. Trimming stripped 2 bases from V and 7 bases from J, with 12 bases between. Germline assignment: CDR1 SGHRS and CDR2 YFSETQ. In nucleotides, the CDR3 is TGCGCCAGCAGCTTCACAGGGTACGGTGAAAAACTGTTTTTT. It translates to CASSFTGYGEKLFF.

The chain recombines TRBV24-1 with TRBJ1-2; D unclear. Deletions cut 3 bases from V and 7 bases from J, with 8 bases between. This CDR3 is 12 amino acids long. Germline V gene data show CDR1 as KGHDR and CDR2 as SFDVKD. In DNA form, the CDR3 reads TGTGCCACCAGTGATCCCTCGCGTGGCTACACCTTC. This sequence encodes CATSDPSRGYTF.

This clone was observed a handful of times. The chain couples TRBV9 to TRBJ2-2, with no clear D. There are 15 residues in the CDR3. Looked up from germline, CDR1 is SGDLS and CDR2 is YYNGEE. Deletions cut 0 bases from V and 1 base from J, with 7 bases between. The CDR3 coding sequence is TGTGCCAGCAGCGTAGACACGGGGAACACCGGGGAGCTGTTTTTT. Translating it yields CASSVDTGNTGELFF.

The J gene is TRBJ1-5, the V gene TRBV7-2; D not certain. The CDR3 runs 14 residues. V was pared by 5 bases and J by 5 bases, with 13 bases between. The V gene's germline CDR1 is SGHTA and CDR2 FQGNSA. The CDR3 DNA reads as TGTGCCAGCAGCCCCGGCCGGAGGGATCAGCCCCAGCATTTT. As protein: CASSPGRRDQPQHF.

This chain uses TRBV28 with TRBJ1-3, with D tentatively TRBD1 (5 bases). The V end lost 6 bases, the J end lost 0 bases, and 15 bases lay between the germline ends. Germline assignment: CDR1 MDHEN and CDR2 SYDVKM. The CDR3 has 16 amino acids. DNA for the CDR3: TGTGCCAGCAGCCAGGTCCAGGGAAACTCTGGAAACACCATATATTTT. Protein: CASSQVQGNSGNTIYF. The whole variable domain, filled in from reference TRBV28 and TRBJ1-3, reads DVKVTQSSRYLVKRTGEKVFLECVQDMDHENMFWYRQDPGLGLRLIYFSYDVKMKEKGDIPEGYSVSREKKERFSLILESASTNQTSMYLCASSQVQGNSGNTIYFGEGSWLTVV.

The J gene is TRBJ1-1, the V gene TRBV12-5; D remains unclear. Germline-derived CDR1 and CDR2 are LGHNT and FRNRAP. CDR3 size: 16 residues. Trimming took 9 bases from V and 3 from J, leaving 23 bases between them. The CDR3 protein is CARMVDYVGGHTEAFF. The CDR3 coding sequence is TGTGCTAGAATGGTAGATTACGTCGGAGGACACACTGAAGCTTTCTTT.

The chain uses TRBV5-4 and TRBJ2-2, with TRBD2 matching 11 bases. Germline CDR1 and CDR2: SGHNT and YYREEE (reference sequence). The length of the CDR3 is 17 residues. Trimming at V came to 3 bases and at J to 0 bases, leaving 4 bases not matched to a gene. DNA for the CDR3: TGTGCCAGCAGCTGGCCGGGACTAGCGGCGAACACCGGGGAGCTGTTTTTT. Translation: CASSWPGLAANTGELFF.

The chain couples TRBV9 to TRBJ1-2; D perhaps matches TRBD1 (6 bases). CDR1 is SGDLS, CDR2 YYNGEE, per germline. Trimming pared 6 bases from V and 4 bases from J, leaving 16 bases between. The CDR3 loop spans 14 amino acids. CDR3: CASTSGQYSYGYTF. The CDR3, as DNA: TGTGCCAGCACCTCCGGACAGTACTCCTATGGCTACACCTTC.

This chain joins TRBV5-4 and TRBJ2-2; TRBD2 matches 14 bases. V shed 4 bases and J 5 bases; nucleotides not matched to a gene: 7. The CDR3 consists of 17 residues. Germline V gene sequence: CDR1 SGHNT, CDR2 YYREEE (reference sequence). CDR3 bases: TGTGCCAGCAGCACGGGACTAGCGGGAGTGGGGACCGGGGAGCTGTTTTTT. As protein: CASSTGLAGVGTGELFF.

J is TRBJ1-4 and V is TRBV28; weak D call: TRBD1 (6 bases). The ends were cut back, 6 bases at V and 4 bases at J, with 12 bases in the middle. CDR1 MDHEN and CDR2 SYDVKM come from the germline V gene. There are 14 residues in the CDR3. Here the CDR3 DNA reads TGTGCCAGCAGGAGCACCAGGGGTAATGAAAAACTGTTTTTT. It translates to CASRSTRGNEKLFF.

CDR3: CASMWEQGQGYTF. CDR3 bases: TGTGCCAGTATGTGGGAACAGGGGCAAGGCTACACCTTC. V usage is TRBV19 and J usage is TRBJ1-2; 7 bases agree with TRBD1. Germline trimming cut 7 bases from V and 8 bases from J; bases unmatched to any gene: 10. The CDR3 has 13 amino acids. The V gene's germline CDR1 is LNHDA and CDR2 SQIVND (reference sequence).

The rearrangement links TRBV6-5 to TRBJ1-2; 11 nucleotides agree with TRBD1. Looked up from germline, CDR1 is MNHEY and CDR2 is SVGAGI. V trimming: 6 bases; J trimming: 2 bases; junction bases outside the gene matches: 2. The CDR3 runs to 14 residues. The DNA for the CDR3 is TGTGCCAGCAGACGGGACAGGGGGAACTATGGCTACACCTTC. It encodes CASRRDRGNYGYTF.

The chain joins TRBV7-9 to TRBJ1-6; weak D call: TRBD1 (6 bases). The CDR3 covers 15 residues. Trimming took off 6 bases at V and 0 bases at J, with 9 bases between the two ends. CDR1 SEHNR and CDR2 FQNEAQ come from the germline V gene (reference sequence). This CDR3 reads CASSQGSSYNSPLHF. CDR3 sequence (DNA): TGTGCCAGCAGTCAGGGGAGCTCCTATAATTCACCCCTCCACTTT.

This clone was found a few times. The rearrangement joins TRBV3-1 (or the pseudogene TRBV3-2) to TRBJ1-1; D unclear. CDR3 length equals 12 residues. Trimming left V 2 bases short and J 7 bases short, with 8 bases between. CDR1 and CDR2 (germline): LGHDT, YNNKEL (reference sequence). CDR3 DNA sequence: TGTGCCAGCAGCCAACGACAACTTGAAGCTTTCTTT. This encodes CASSQRQLEAFF.

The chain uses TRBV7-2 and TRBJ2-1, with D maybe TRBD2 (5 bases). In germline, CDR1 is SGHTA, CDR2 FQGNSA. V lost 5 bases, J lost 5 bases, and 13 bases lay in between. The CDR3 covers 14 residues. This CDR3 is CASSPSRTDNEQFF. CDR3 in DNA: TGTGCCAGCAGCCCTTCACGGACTGACAATGAGCAGTTCTTC.

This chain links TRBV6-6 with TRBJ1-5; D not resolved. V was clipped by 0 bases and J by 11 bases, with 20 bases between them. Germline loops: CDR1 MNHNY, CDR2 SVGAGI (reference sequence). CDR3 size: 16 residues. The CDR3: CASSYSTMAEVRAQHF. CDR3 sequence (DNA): TGTGCCAGCAGTTACTCTACGATGGCCGAGGTCCGGGCCCAGCATTTT.

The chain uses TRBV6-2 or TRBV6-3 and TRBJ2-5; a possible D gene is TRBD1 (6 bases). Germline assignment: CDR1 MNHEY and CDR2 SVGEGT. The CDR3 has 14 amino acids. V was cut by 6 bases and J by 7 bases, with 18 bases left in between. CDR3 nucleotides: TGTGCCAGCAGCTCCGGGACACCTATCGGGACCCAGTACTTC. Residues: CASSSGTPIGTQYF.

The CDR3 DNA sequence: TGTGCCAGCAGTCAGGGACAGCGCCTCAACTATGGCTACACCTTC. Translating gives CASSQGQRLNYGYTF. The gene calls are TRBV6-2 or TRBV6-3 and TRBJ1-2; 7 bases are shared with TRBD1. J gave up 2 bases and V 5 bases, and 8 bases lay outside the gene matches. The CDR3 has 15 residues. The germline V gene has CDR1 MNHEY and CDR2 SVGEGT.

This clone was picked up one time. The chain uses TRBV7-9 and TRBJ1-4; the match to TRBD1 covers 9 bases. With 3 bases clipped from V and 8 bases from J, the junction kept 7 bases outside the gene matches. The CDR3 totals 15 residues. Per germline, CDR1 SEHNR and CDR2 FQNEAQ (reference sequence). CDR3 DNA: TGTGCCAGCAGCTTCACGGGACAGGGACAAGAAAAACTGTTTTTT. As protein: CASSFTGQGQEKLFF.

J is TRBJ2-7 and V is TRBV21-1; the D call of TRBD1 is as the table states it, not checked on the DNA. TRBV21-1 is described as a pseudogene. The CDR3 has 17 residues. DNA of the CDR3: TGTGCCAGCAGCAAAACCTCTTGGACAGGGTGGGGATACGAGCAGTACTTC. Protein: CASSKTSWTGWGYEQYF.

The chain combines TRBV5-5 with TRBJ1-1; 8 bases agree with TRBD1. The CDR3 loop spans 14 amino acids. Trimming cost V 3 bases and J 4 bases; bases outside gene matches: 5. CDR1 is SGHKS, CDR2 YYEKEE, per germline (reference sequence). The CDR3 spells CASSYAGTGTEAFF. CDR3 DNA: TGTGCCAGCAGCTATGCCGGGACAGGCACTGAAGCTTTCTTT.

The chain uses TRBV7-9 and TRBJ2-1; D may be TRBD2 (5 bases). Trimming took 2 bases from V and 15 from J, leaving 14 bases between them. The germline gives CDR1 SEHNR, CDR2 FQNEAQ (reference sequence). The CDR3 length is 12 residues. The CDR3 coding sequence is TGTGCCAGCAGCTTATCTTTAAGAGGGTGGTTCTTC. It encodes CASSLSLRGWFF. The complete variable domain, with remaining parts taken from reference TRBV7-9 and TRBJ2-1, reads DTGVSQNPRHKITKRGQNVTFRCDPISEHNRLYWYRQTLGQGPEFLTYFQNEAQLEKSRLLSDRFSAERPKGSFSTLEIQRTEQGDSAMYLCASSLSLRGWFFGPGTRLTVL.

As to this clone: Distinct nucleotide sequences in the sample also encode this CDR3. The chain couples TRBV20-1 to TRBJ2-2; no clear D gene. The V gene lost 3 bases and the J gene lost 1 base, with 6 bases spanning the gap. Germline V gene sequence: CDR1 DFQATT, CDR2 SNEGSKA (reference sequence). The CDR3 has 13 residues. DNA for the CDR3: TGCAGTGCTAGTTCCGGGAACACCGGGGAGCTGTTTTTT. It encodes CSASSGNTGELFF.

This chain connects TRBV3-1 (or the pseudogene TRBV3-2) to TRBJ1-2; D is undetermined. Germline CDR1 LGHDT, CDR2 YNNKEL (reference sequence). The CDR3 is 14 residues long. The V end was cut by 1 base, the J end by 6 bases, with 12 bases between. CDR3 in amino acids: CASSQGPRGHGYTF. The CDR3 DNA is TGTGCCAGCAGCCAAGGCCCCCGAGGGCATGGCTACACCTTC.

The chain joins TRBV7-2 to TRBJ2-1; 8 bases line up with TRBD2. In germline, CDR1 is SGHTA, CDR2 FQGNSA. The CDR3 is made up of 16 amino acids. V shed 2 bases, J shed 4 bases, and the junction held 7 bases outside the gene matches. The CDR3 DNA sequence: TGTGCCAGCAGCTTAAGGGGTAGCGGGGTATACAATGAGCAGTTCTTC. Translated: CASSLRGSGVYNEQFF.

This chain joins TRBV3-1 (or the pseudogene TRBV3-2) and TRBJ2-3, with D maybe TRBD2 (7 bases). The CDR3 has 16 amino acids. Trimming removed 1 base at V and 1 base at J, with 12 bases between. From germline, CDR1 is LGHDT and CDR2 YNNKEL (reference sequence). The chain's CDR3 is CASSQGWGGRTDTQYF. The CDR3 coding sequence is TGTGCCAGCAGCCAAGGATGGGGGGGCCGCACAGATACGCAGTATTTT.